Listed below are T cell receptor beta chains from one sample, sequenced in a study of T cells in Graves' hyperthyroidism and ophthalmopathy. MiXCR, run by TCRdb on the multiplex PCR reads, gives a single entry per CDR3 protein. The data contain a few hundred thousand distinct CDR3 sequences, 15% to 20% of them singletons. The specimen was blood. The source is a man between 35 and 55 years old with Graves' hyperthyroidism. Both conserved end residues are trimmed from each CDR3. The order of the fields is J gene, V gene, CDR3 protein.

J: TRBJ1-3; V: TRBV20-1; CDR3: SARDSSGGNTIY
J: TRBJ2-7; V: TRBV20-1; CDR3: SARGQGASYEQY
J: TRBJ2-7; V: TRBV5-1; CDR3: ASSLGQGINEQY
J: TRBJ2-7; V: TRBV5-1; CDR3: ASSEGLAGDYEQY
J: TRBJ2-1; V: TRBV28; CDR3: ASSFASGNYNEQF
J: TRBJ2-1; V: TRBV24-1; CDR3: ATGGPHEQF
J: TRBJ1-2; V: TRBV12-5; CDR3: ASGPGHNYGYT
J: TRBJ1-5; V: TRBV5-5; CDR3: ASSPRDGNQPQH
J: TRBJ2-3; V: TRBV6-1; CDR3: ASSGTASTDTQY
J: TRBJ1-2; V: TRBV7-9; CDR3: ASSFGSHINYGYT
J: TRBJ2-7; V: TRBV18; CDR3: ASSPDPGGRYEQY
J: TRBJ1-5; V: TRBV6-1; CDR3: ASNPQGKPQH
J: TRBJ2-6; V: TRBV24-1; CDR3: ATSDPGTGAAGANVLT
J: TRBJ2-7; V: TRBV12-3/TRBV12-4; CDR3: ASSLFSSDQY
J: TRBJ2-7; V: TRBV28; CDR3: ASSLYLAGPYEQY
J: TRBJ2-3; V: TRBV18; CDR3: ASSPRGESTDTQY
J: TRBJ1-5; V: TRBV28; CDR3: ASSNTLTGVSNQPQH
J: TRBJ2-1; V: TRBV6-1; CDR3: ASSQYTKRGYNEQF
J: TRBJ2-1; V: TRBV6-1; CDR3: ASSQYASGGSNNEQF
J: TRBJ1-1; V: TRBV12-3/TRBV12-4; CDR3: ASSQGGLMNTEAF
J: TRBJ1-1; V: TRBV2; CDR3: ASRSQGVAEAF
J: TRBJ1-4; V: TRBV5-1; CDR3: ASRWTGGAFEKLF
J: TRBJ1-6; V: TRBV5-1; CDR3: ASRRGQLGSPLH
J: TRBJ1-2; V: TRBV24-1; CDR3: ATSETVGGYT
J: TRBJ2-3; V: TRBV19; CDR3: ASSQREARDTQY
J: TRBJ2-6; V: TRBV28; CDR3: ASSSPTRQAGANVLT
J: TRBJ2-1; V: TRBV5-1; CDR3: ASSLEGGLYYNEQF
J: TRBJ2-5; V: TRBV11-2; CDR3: ASNGQGQLGETQY
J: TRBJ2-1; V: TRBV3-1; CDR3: ASSLTGTSSPQNEQF
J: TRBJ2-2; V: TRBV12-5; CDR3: ASGLEGAIGELF
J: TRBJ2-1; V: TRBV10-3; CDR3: AISDIPNEQF
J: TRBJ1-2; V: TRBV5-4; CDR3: ASSLGTGLYGYT
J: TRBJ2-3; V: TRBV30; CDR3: ASEIAGGSNTQY
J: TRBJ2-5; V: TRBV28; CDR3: ASEGQGDTKTQY
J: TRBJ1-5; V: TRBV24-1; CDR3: ATSDSKGGNQPQH
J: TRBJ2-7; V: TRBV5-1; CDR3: ASSLEGKGSDEQY
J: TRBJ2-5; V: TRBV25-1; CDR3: ASSVRGGLETQY
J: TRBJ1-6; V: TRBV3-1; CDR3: ASSPFRGGASPLH
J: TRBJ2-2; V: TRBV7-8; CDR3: ASRPDRGGTGELF
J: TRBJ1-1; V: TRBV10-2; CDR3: ASRDGTEAF
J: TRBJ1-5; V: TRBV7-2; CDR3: ASSPGQGAFYSNQPQH
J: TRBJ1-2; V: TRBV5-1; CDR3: ASSPDRGGYT
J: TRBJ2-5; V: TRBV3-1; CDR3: ASSQVAGEGETQY
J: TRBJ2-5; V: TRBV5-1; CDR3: ASSLTPGEAWETQY
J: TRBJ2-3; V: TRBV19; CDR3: ASLPAGADTQY
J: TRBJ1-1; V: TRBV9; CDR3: ASSVDPRGHQGEAF
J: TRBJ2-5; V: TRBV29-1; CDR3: SVETGGFETQY
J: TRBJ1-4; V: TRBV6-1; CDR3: ASRDRGVSEKLF
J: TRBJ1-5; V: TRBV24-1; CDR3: ATSDRADSNQPQH
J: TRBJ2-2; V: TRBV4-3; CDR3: ASSLRGGASGELF